A selection of T cell receptor beta chains follows, all from one sample in a study of blood T cell repertoires in COVID-19. The assay was immunoSEQ multiplex PCR, and TCRdb's table has in-frame clones only and misses some. The table has some 200,000 clones, around 90% seen once. Sequenced input: peripheral blood. The receptor set was obtained from a man in his sixties with active or convalescent COVID-19. Each CDR3 is given with its conserved first and last residue. D genes are given only for firm matches. A row's size may be missing; if present it is once, few, many or a size class.

j_call clone_size d_call v_call cdr3_aa cdr3_nt
TRBJ1-2 NA TRBD1 TRBV5-4 CASSLGTGDRGYTF TGTGCCAGCAGCTTGGGGACAGGGGACCGCGGCTACACCTTC
TRBJ2-1 NA NA TRBV11-2 CASSWTAHNEQFF TGTGCCAGCAGCTGGACAGCCCACAATGAGCAGTTCTTC
TRBJ1-2 NA TRBD1 TRBV30 CAWSHWDRGVQGYTF TGTGCCTGGAGTCATTGGGACAGGGGGGTTCAAGGCTACACCTTC
TRBJ2-7 NA NA TRBV15 CATSRAGVSYEQYF TGTGCCACCAGCAGAGCGGGGGTCTCCTACGAGCAGTACTTC
TRBJ1-6 NA TRBD1 TRBV19 CASRYRGPYNSPLHF TGTGCCAGCCGGTACAGGGGCCCTTATAATTCACCCCTCCACTTT
TRBJ2-7 NA NA TRBV14 CASSETGRPTYEQYF TGTGCCAGCAGCGAGACAGGTCGACCTACCTACGAGCAGTACTTC
TRBJ2-1 NA TRBD1 TRBV14 CASSQPGQVAYNEQFF TGTGCCAGCAGCCAACCGGGACAGGTGGCCTACAATGAGCAGTTCTTC
TRBJ2-1 NA NA TRBV24-1 CATHDPRLGGNEQFF TGTGCCACCCACGATCCGAGACTAGGAGGCAATGAGCAGTTCTTC
TRBJ2-7 NA TRBD2 TRBV19 CASSPRSSGGTYEQYF TGTGCCAGTAGTCCCCGTTCAAGCGGGGGAACCTACGAGCAGTACTTC
TRBJ2-3 NA TRBD2 TRBV3-1/TRBV3-2 CASSQGLANTDTQYF TGTGCCAGCAGCCAAGGACTAGCGAACACAGATACGCAGTATTTT
TRBJ2-7 few NA TRBV5-4 CASSWGTDYEQYF TGTGCCAGCAGCTGGGGGACTGATTACGAGCAGTACTTC
TRBJ2-5 NA TRBD2 TRBV6-5 CASSLVTGTSPQYF TGTGCCAGCAGTTTGGTAACAGGGACTAGTCCCCAGTACTTC
TRBJ2-7 NA NA TRBV5-1 CASSLETGEQYF TGCGCCAGCAGCTTGGAGACAGGCGAGCAGTACTTC
TRBJ2-5 NA NA TRBV3-1/TRBV3-2 CASSQETTVRGTQYF TGTGCCAGCAGCCAAGAGACGACGGTCCGAGGGACCCAGTACTTC
TRBJ1-2 NA NA TRBV2 CASRPPGGTYGYTF TGTGCCAGCAGGCCCCCGGGGGGCACCTATGGCTACACCTTC
TRBJ1-2 NA TRBD1 TRBV5-1 CASSSGQVRSDGYTF TGCGCCAGCAGCTCGGGACAGGTGAGGTCGGATGGCTACACCTTC
TRBJ1-4 NA NA TRBV19 CASSIPGGEKLFF TGTGCCAGTAGTATTCCGGGTGGTGAAAAACTGTTTTTT
TRBJ1-5 NA TRBD1 TRBV5-1 CASSPGTGSPSNQPQHF TGCGCCAGCAGCCCCGGGACAGGGAGCCCGAGCAATCAGCCCCAGCATTTT
TRBJ2-2 NA TRBD1 TRBV15 CATSRDARQGANTGELFF TGTGCCACCAGCAGAGATGCGCGACAGGGGGCAAACACCGGGGAGCTGTTTTTT
TRBJ1-6 NA TRBD1 TRBV6-5 CASSLDRVDSPLHF TGTGCCAGCAGCCTAGACAGGGTGGATTCACCCCTCCACTTT
TRBJ1-2 NA NA TRBV6-1 CASSGGVGDANYGYTF TGTGCCAGCAGTGGGGGGGTTGGGGACGCTAACTATGGCTACACCTTC
TRBJ1-2 NA NA TRBV24-1 CATSDPHEGPLTNYGYTF TGTGCCACCAGTGACCCTCACGAGGGTCCTCTTACTAACTATGGCTACACCTTC
TRBJ2-1 few NA TRBV12-3/TRBV12-4 CASSLRYNEQFF TGTGCCAGCAGTCTTCGGTACAATGAGCAGTTCTTC
TRBJ2-7 NA TRBD1 TRBV30 CAWSVQGVYEQYF TGTGCCTGGAGTGTTCAGGGGGTATACGAGCAGTACTTC
TRBJ2-5 NA TRBD2 TRBV9 CASSSGLPGRETQYF TGTGCCAGCAGCTCGGGACTACCGGGTAGGGAGACCCAGTACTTC
TRBJ1-4 NA NA TRBV5-3 CARSHRGREKLFF TGTGCCAGAAGCCACCGAGGGCGGGAAAAACTGTTTTTT
TRBJ1-1 NA NA TRBV18 CASSPPNGVGTEAFF TGTGCCAGCTCACCACCGAACGGGGTCGGCACTGAAGCTTTCTTT
TRBJ2-1 once NA TRBV5-1 CASSQGQNNEQFF TGCGCCAGCAGCCAAGGACAGAACAATGAGCAGTTCTTC
TRBJ1-1 NA NA TRBV21-1 CASSTWTVTNTEAFF TGTGCCAGCAGCACCTGGACAGTAACAAACACTGAAGCTTTCTTT
TRBJ2-7 NA TRBD1 TRBV5-1 CASSPGTGSYEQYF TGCGCCAGCAGCCCTGGGACAGGCTCCTACGAGCAGTACTTC
TRBJ2-7 NA NA TRBV7-8 CASSLAYAGSSYEQYF TGTGCCAGCAGCTTAGCCTACGCGGGGAGCTCCTACGAGCAGTACTTC
TRBJ2-7 NA TRBD1 TRBV6-5 CASSFQQGIFYEQYF TGTGCCAGCAGTTTTCAACAGGGGATTTTCTACGAGCAGTACTTC
TRBJ2-7 few NA TRBV14 CASSQAYEQYF TGTGCCAGCAGCCAAGCGTACGAGCAGTACTTC
TRBJ1-6 NA NA TRBV5-1 CASSLDPGTNSPLHF TGCGCCAGCAGCTTGGATCCGGGAACGAATTCACCCCTCCACTTT
TRBJ1-2 NA TRBD1 TRBV11-2 CASSLDRGRDYGYTF TGTGCCAGCAGCTTAGACAGGGGGCGCGACTATGGCTACACCTTC
TRBJ1-2 NA NA TRBV2 CASSESGQAFYGYTF TGTGCCAGCAGTGAAAGTGGGCAGGCCTTCTATGGCTACACCTTC
TRBJ2-1 NA TRBD1 TRBV13 CASSPGTGDSYNEQFF TGTGCCAGCAGCCCGGGGACAGGTGACTCCTACAATGAGCAGTTCTTC
TRBJ2-3 NA TRBD2 TRBV6-2/TRBV6-3 CASSSFGLAGYTDTQYF TGTGCCAGCAGTTCATTCGGACTAGCGGGGTACACAGATACGCAGTATTTT
TRBJ2-1 NA TRBD2 TRBV7-9 CASSYPGTTRGDEQFF TGTGCCAGCAGCTATCCCGGGACTACCCGAGGCGATGAGCAGTTCTTC
TRBJ1-3 NA NA TRBV24-1 CATSDRAGNTIYF TGTGCCACCAGTGACAGGGCTGGAAACACCATATATTTT
TRBJ1-2 once NA TRBV6-6 CASSSTDRGGYTF TGTGCCAGCAGTTCCACCGACCGGGGAGGCTACACCTTC
TRBJ2-2 NA TRBD1 TRBV11-3 CASSAGQGHTGELFF TGTGCCAGCAGCGCGGGACAGGGACACACCGGGGAGCTGTTTTTT
TRBJ1-1 NA TRBD1 TRBV5-8 CASSSTGRNRITEAFF TGTGCCAGCAGCTCGACAGGGCGAAATCGGATCACTGAAGCTTTCTTT
TRBJ2-3 NA TRBD2 TRBV5-1 CASNLAGVGDTQYF TGCGCCAGCAATCTAGCGGGGGTTGGAGATACGCAGTATTTT
TRBJ2-7 once TRBD1 TRBV5-6 CASSWLSSGTGSYEQYF TGTGCCAGCAGCTGGCTTTCCTCCGGGACAGGCTCCTACGAGCAGTACTTC
TRBJ2-7 few TRBD2 TRBV7-2 CASSLSGGYEQYF TGTGCCAGCAGCCTTAGCGGGGGCTACGAGCAGTACTTC
TRBJ2-7 once NA TRBV11-1 CASSNDNYEQYF TGTGCCAGTTCGAACGACAACTACGAGCAGTACTTC
TRBJ2-7 NA NA TRBV9 CASSAQGGGLKEQYF TGTGCCAGCAGCGCCCAGGGGGGTGGGCTCAAAGAGCAGTACTTC
TRBJ2-1 NA TRBD2 TRBV5-4 CASSLWVGGSFNEQFF TGTGCCAGCAGCTTGTGGGTGGGGGGGAGCTTCAATGAGCAGTTCTTC
TRBJ2-7 NA TRBD1 TRBV5-6 CASRWDRGYEQYF TGTGCCAGCAGGTGGGACAGGGGCTACGAGCAGTACTTC